This section outlines one TCR beta chain sequence together with its context. Its antigen remains unidentified. The treatment: approximately 9-day PBMC culture with coronavirus spike peptide pools or control peptides (ViraFEST assay). Half of the medium was exchanged for fresh IL-2 medium, first on day 3 and then on day 7. The authors isolated CD4+ T cells by negative selection after approximately ten days of culture. Trimming removed 0 bases from V and 4 bases from J, with 7 bases in between. This CDR3 spans 15 amino acids. Per the germline V gene, CDR1 is ENHRY and CDR2 is SYGVKD. These data are taken from a study of vaccination and CD4 T cells after COVID-19. Researchers used the Oncomine TCR Beta short-read assay to sequence DNA from cultured CD4+ T cells. Cultured CD4+ T cells were the source of extracted genomic DNA. TCRdb re-derived calls from the PCR reads in MiXCR, one entry per CDR3 protein. The table includes a few thousand distinct CDR3 sequences, around 26% detected once.

The V and J genes are TRBV10-3 and TRBJ2-6, with TRBD1 as a possible D gene (5 bases). This clonotype was obtained from a human donor who had recovered from COVID-19. The starting material was CD4+ T cells from blood, cultured in vitro, obtained after SARS-CoV-2 vaccination. The DNA of the CDR3 is TGTGCCATCAGTGAGTCAGGGGTCGGGGCCAACGTCCTGACTTTC. It yields the protein CAISESGVGANVLTF.